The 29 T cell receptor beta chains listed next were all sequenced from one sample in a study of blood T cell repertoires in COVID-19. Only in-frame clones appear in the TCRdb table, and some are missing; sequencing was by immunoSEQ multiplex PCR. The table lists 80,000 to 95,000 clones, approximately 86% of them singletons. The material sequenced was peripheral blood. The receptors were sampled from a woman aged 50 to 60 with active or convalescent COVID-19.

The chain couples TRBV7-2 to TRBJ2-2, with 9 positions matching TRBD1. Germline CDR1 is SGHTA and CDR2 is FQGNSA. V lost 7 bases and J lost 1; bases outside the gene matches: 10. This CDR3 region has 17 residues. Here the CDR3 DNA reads TGTGCCAGCATTTTTACAGGGGGCGCGGGGAACACCGGGGAGCTGTTTTTT. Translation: CASIFTGGAGNTGELFF.

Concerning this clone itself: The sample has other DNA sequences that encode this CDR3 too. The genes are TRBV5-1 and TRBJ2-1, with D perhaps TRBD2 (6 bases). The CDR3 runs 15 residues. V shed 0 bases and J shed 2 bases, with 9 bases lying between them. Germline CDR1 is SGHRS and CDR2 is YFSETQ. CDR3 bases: TGCGCCAGCAGCTTGGCCGGGGGAACCTACAATGAGCAGTTCTTC. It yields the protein CASSLAGGTYNEQFF.

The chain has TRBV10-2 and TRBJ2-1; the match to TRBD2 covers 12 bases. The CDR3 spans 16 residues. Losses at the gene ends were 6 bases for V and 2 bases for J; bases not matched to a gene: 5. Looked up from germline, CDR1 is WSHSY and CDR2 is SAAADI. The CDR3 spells CASRPRTSGAYNEQFF. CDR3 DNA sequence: TGCGCCAGCAGGCCTCGGACTAGCGGGGCCTACAATGAGCAGTTCTTC.

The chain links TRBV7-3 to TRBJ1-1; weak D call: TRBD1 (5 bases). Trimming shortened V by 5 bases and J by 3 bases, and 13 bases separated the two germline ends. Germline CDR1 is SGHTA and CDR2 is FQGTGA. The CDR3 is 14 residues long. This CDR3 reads CASSRGPLDTEAFF. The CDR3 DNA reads TGTGCCAGCAGCAGGGGCCCTCTAGACACTGAAGCTTTCTTT.

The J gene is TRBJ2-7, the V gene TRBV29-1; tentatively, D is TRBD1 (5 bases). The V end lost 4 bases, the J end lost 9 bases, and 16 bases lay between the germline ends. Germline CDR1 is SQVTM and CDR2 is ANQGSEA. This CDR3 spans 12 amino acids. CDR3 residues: CSVVTGPIGQYF. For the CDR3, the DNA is TGCAGCGTTGTTACAGGCCCAATCGGGCAGTACTTC.

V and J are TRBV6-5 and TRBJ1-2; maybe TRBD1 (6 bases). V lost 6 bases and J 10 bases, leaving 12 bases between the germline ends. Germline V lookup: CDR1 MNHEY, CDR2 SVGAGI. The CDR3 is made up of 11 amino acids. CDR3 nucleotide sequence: TGTGCCAGCAGCAACAGGGTCTTCTACACCTTC. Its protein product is CASSNRVFYTF.

The CDR3 loop is CASSVGGGTYEQYF. For the CDR3, the DNA is TGTGCCAGCAGCGTAGGCGGGGGGACCTACGAGCAGTACTTC. The V gene is TRBV9, the J gene TRBJ2-7, with 8 bases identical to TRBD2. After removal of 0 bases from V and 2 bases from J, the junction contained 1 base not matched to a gene. Germline V CDR1 and CDR2: SGDLS, YYNGEE. The CDR3 is 14 amino acids.

The CDR3 here is CASRQGNQPQHF. CDR3 coding DNA: TGTGCCAGCAGACAGGGCAATCAGCCCCAGCATTTT. The chain recombines TRBV7-9 with TRBJ1-5; tentative D call: TRBD1 (5 bases). This CDR3 is built from 12 residues. The germline V gene has CDR1 SEHNR and CDR2 FQNEAQ (reference sequence). Between the trimmed V and J ends, which lost 6 bases and 2 bases, there was a span of 5 bases.

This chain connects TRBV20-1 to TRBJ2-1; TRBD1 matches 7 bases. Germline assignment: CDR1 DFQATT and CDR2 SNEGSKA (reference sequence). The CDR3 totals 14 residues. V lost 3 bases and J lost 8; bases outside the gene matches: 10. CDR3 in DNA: TGCAGTGCTAGTGGGCAGGGGGAAGTCTATGAGCAGTTCTTC. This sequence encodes CSASGQGEVYEQFF.

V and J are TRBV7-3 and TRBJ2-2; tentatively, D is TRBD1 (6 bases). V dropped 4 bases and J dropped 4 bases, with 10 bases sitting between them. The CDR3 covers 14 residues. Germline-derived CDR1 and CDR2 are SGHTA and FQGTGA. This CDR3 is CASSSHRATGELFF. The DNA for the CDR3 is TGTGCCAGCAGCTCTCACAGGGCCACCGGGGAGCTGTTTTTT.

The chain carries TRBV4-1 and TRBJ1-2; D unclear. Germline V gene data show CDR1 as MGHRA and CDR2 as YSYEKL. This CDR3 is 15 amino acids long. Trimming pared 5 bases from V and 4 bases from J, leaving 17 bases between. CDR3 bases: TGCGCCAGCAGCACAACGCCGGAGGTAGGCTATGGCTACACCTTC. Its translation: CASSTTPEVGYGYTF.

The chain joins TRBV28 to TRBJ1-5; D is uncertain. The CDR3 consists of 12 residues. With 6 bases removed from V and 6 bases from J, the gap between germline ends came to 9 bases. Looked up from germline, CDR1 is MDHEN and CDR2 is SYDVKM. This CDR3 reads CASSFIRQPQHF. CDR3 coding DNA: TGTGCCAGCAGCTTTATCCGTCAGCCCCAGCATTTT.

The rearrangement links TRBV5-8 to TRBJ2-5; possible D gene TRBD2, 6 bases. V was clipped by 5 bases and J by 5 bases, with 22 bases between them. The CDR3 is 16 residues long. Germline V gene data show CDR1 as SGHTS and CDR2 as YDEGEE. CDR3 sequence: CASSRTGTFTRETQYF. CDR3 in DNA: TGTGCCAGCAGTCGGACCGGGACTTTTACGAGGGAGACCCAGTACTTC.

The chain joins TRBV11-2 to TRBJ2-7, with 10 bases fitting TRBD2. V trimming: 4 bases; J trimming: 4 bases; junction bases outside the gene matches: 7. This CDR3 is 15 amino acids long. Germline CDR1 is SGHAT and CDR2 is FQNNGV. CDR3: CASSSHGTSDYEQYF. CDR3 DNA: TGTGCCAGCAGCTCCCACGGGACTAGCGATTACGAGCAGTACTTC.

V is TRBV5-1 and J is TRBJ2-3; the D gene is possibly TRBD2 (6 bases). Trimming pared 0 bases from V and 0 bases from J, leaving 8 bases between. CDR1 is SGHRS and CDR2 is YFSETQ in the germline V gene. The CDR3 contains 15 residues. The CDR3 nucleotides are TGCGCCAGCAGCTTGGCCGGGAGAAGCACAGATACGCAGTATTTT. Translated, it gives CASSLAGRSTDTQYF.

The CDR3 spells CASSEQGAYGYTF. The DNA of the CDR3 is TGTGCCAGCAGTGAGCAGGGGGCGTATGGCTACACCTTC. The chain combines TRBV6-1 with TRBJ1-2; 8 positions agree with TRBD1. Germline CDR1 MNHNS, CDR2 SASEGT. V trimming: 3 bases; J trimming: 5 bases; junction bases outside the gene matches: 2. The CDR3 contains 13 residues.

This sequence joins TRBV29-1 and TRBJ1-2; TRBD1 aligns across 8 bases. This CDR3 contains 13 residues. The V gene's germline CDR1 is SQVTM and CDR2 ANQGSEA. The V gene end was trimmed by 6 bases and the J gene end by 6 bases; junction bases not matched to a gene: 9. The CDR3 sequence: CSVLNQGADGYTF. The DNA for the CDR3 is TGCAGCGTCCTCAATCAGGGGGCTGATGGCTACACCTTC.

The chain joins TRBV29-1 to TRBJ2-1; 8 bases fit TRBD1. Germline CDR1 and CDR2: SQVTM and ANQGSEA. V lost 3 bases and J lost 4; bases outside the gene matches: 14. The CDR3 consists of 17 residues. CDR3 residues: CSVDGLTGGERYNEQFF. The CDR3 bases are TGCAGCGTTGATGGCCTTACAGGGGGTGAAAGGTACAATGAGCAGTTCTTC.

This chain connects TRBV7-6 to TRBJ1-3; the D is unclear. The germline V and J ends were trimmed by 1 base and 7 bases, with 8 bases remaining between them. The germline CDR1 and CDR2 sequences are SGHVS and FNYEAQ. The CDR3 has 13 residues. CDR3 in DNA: TGTGCCAGCAGCTTAGGCAGGTGGAACACCATATATTTT. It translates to CASSLGRWNTIYF.

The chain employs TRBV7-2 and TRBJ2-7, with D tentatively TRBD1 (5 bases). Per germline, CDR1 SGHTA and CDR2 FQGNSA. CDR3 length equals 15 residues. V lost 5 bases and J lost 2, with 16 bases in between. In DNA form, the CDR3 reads TGTGCCAGCAGCCCGTTGGGGCCCCCGGCCTACGAGCAGTACTTC. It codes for CASSPLGPPAYEQYF.

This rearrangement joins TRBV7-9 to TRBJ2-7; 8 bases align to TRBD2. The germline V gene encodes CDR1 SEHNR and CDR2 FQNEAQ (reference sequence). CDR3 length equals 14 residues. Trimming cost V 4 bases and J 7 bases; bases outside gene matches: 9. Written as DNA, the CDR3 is TGTGCCAGCAGCTCCGACGAGCGGGGGTTTGAGCAGTACTTC. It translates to CASSSDERGFEQYF. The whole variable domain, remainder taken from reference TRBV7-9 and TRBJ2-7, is DTGVSQNPRHKITKRGQNVTFRCDPISEHNRLYWYRQTLGQGPEFLTYFQNEAQLEKSRLLSDRFSAERPKGSFSTLEIQRTEQGDSAMYLCASSSDERGFEQYFGPGTRLTVT.

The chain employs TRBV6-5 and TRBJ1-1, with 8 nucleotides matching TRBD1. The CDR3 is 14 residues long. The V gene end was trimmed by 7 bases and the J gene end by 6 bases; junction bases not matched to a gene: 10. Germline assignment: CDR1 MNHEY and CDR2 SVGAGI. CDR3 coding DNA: TGTGCCAGCATTTTACGGACAGGGAAGGCTGAAGCTTTCTTT. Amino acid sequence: CASILRTGKAEAFF.

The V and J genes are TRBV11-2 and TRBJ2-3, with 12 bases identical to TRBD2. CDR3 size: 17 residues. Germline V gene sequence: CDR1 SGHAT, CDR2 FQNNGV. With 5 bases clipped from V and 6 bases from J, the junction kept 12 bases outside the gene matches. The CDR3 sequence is CASSRDIGLAGSDTQYF. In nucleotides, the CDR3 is TGTGCCAGCAGCCGAGATATTGGACTAGCGGGGTCGGATACGCAGTATTTT.

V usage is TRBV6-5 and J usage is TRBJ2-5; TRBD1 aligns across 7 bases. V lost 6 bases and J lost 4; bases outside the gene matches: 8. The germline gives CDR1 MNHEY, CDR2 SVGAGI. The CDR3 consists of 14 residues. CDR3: CASSRDRAVETQYF. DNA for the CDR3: TGTGCCAGCAGCCGCGACAGGGCCGTAGAGACCCAGTACTTC.

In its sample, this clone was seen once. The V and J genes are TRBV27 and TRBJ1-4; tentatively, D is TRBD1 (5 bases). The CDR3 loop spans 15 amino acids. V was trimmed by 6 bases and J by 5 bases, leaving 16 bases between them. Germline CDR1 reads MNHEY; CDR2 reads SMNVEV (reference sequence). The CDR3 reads CASSLTTAQNEKLFF. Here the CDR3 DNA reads TGTGCCAGCAGCCTTACGACAGCCCAGAATGAAAAACTGTTTTTT.

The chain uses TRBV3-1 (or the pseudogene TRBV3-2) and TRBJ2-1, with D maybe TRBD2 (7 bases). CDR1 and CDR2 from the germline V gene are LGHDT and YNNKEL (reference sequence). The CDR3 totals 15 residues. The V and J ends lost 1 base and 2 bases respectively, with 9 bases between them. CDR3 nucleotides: TGTGCCAGCAGCCAAGTAGGGGGGGCCTACAATGAGCAGTTCTTC. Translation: CASSQVGGAYNEQFF.

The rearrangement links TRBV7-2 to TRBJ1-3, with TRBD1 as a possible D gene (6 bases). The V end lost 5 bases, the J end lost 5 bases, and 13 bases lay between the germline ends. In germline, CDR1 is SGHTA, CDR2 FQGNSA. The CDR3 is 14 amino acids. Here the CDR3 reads CASSPEGGRNTIYF. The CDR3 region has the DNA TGTGCCAGCAGCCCGGAGGGGGGGAGAAACACCATATATTTT.

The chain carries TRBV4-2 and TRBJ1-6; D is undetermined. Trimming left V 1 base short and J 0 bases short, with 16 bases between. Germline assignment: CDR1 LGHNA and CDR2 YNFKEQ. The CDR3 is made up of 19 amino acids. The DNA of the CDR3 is TGTGCCAGCAGCCAAGGGGCCGGGAATAAGGGCTCCTATAATTCACCCCTCCACTTT. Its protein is CASSQGAGNKGSYNSPLHF.

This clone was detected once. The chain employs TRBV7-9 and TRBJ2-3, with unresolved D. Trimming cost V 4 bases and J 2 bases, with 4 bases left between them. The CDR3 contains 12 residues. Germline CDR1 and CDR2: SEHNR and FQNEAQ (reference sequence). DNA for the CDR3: TGTGCCAGCAGCTCCTCCACAGATACGCAGTATTTT. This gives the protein CASSSSTDTQYF.